The 22 T cell receptor beta chains listed next were all sequenced from one sample in a study of T cells in Graves' hyperthyroidism and ophthalmopathy. Researchers amplified the TCR beta CDR3 regions from RNA transcripts. TCR CDR3 regions were first amplified by RT-PCR with HTBI primers. TCRdb passed the multiplex PCR reads through MiXCR, listing each CDR3 protein once. The table includes around 340,000 distinct CDR3 sequences, over 15% detected once. The sequenced sample was blood. The receptors stem from a woman between 40 and 55 years old with Graves' ophthalmopathy.

The chain couples TRBV4-1 to TRBJ1-5; 7 nucleotides agree with TRBD1. CDR1 and CDR2 from the germline V gene are MGHRA and YSYEKL. V lost 5 bases, J lost 1 base, and 8 bases stayed unmatched. The CDR3 covers 16 residues. CDR3 nucleotides: TGCGCCAGCAGCGCGGCGCAGGGGGAGAGCAATCAGCCCCAGCATTTT. This sequence encodes CASSAAQGESNQPQHF.

Only one count was recorded for this clonotype. The chain employs TRBV6-1 and TRBJ2-2; D might be TRBD1 (5 bases). The V end lost 4 bases, the J end lost 1 base, and 19 bases lay between the germline ends. Germline loops: CDR1 MNHNS, CDR2 SASEGT. The CDR3 spans 18 residues. CDR3 sequence (DNA): TGTGCCAGCAGTGTCCACAGGTCCCGTCGAAAGAACACCGGGGAGCTGTTTTTT. Translating it yields CASSVHRSRRKNTGELFF.

This clonotype appeared many times. The gene calls are TRBV7-2 and TRBJ1-1, with D uncertain. V was shortened by 3 bases and J by 3 bases, with 14 bases between the two germline ends. The CDR3 is 15 amino acids. Germline V gene sequence: CDR1 SGHTA, CDR2 FQGNSA. This CDR3 reads CASSFSSGGDTEAFF. As DNA, the CDR3 is TGTGCCAGCAGCTTTTCATCAGGCGGGGACACTGAAGCTTTCTTT.

The V call is TRBV4-1, the J call TRBJ1-2; weak D call: TRBD1 (5 bases). Trimming took off 4 bases at V and 4 bases at J, with 31 bases between the two ends. Germline CDR1 MGHRA, CDR2 YSYEKL. The CDR3 length is 20 residues. CDR3 DNA: TGCGCCAGCAGCCGGATTTTCGACGAGAAATCCGGGGCAGCGACCTATGGCTACACCTTC. It encodes CASSRIFDEKSGAATYGYTF.

The chain is built from TRBV11-2 and TRBJ2-3; no clear D. This CDR3 has 15 residues. Germline V gives CDR1 SGHAT, CDR2 FQNNGV. V was trimmed by 5 bases and J by 1 base, leaving 13 bases between them. CDR3 DNA: TGTGCCAGCAGCCCCCAGAATTCGGGCACAGATACGCAGTATTTT. Translated, it gives CASSPQNSGTDTQYF.

This clonotype was seen repeatedly, ten times or more. No DNA is shown, since the ends of the CDR3 on it are uncertain; the CDR3 is the one TCRdb lists. The chain joins TRBV7-9 to TRBJ1-5. The CDR3 extends over 14 residues, inclusive of both ends. In germline, CDR1 is SEHNR, CDR2 FQNEAQ (reference sequence). The CDR3 here is CASRPLWENQPQHF.

This clonotype was observed many times. This rearrangement joins TRBV28 to TRBJ1-3; D gene ambiguous. Germline V gene data show CDR1 as MDHEN and CDR2 as SYDVKM. Trimming took off 2 bases at V and 3 bases at J, with 11 bases between the two ends. This CDR3 region has 15 residues. The CDR3 DNA is TGTGCCAGCAGTTTAACATCATCCAATGGAAACACCATATATTTT. This encodes CASSLTSSNGNTIYF.

This clonotype appeared many times. The genes are TRBV5-1 and TRBJ2-7; no clear D. CDR1 and CDR2 (germline): SGHRS, YFSETQ. V lost 4 bases and J 5 bases, leaving 16 bases between the germline ends. The CDR3 has 14 residues. DNA of the CDR3: TGCGCCAGCAGCGTAGGACGTATCTTCCACGAGCAGTACTTC. This sequence encodes CASSVGRIFHEQYF.

Here the CDR3 reads CASLDDGGVDEQYF. For the CDR3, the DNA is TGTGCCAGTCTGGACGACGGGGGAGTTGACGAGCAGTACTTC. The gene calls are TRBV6-1 and TRBJ2-7; possibly TRBD2 for D (6 bases). CDR3 length: 14 amino acids. The germline V gene has CDR1 MNHNS and CDR2 SASEGT. V was shortened by 9 bases and J by 5 bases, with 20 bases between the two germline ends.

This clonotype appeared many times. This chain connects TRBV12-3 or TRBV12-4 to TRBJ2-2; no clear D gene. The CDR3 extends over 13 amino acids. The V gene lost 4 bases and the J gene lost 5 bases, with 8 bases spanning the gap. DNA of the CDR3: TGTGCCAGCAGTTCCTCGAGAACCGGGGAGCTGTTTTTT. Its protein product is CASSSSRTGELFF.

This clonotype was detected ten times or more. The chain carries TRBV19 and TRBJ1-1; D is unclear. Germline lookup yields CDR1 LNHDA and CDR2 SQIVND (reference sequence). The CDR3 spans 15 residues. V was cut by 0 bases and J by 1 base, with 9 bases left in between. The CDR3 DNA reads as TGTGCCAGTAGTATAGATTGGCAACCGAACACTGAAGCTTTCTTT. Translation gives CASSIDWQPNTEAFF.

This clonotype was counted many times. The chain combines TRBV6-1 with TRBJ1-1, with D uncertain. Trimming removed 1 base at V and 5 bases at J, with 11 bases between. CDR3 size: 14 residues. The germline gives CDR1 MNHNS, CDR2 SASEGT. The CDR3 sequence is CASSEGPIRTEAFF. Here the CDR3 DNA reads TGTGCCAGCAGTGAAGGACCGATACGGACTGAAGCTTTCTTT.

This clonotype was found many times. CDR3 sequence reads: CASSLRVRGETQYF. CDR3 in DNA: TGTGCCAGCAGTTTACGGGTTCGAGGAGAGACCCAGTACTTC. V is TRBV28 and J is TRBJ2-5; D is unresolved. Germline V gene sequence: CDR1 MDHEN, CDR2 SYDVKM. The CDR3 covers 14 residues. V shed 2 bases and J shed 4 bases, with 11 bases lying between them.

In this sample, this clonotype turned up many times. The rearrangement links TRBV15 to TRBJ2-5, with 7 bases fitting TRBD2. V lost 0 bases, J lost 3 bases, and 4 bases stayed unmatched. Germline CDR1 LNHNV, CDR2 YYDKDF (reference sequence). The CDR3 consists of 15 residues. CDR3: CATSRDGGGKETQYF. In DNA form, the CDR3 reads TGTGCCACCAGCAGAGATGGCGGGGGAAAAGAGACCCAGTACTTC.

The table lists this clonotype with many counts. This chain links TRBV29-1 with TRBJ2-7; no reliable D call. CDR3 length equals 11 residues. Trimming took 7 bases from V and 0 from J, leaving 7 bases between them. The germline CDR1 and CDR2 sequences are SQVTM and ANQGSEA. This chain's CDR3 is CSARNSYEQYF. CDR3 nucleotide sequence: TGCAGCGCCCGGAACTCCTACGAGCAGTACTTC.

The table lists this clonotype with a few counts. One end of the junction is discordant with germline, which a read error may explain. V usage is TRBV9 and J usage is TRBJ2-7; tentative D call: TRBD2 (5 bases). The CDR3 runs to 15 residues. Germline values: CDR1 SGDLS, CDR2 YYNGEE. CDR3 amino acids: CASSAGSLPIYEQCF. The CDR3 DNA sequence: TGTGCCAGCAGCGCGGGATCCCTCCCCATTTACGAGCAGTGCTTC.

In regard to this clonotype: This may arise from a read error, as a much more abundant clone is one base away. V usage is TRBV5-4 and J usage is TRBJ1-1; D is unclear. Per germline, CDR1 SGHNT and CDR2 YYREEE (reference sequence). The CDR3 loop spans 14 amino acids. The CDR3 is CASSFDPGNTEASF. In DNA form, the CDR3 reads TGTGCCAGCAGCTTTGACCCCGGGAACACTGAAGCTTCCTTT.

This clonotype was detected ten times or more. V is TRBV29-1 and J is TRBJ2-4; TRBD2 agrees at 7 bases. V shed 7 bases, J shed 8 bases, and the junction held 5 bases outside the gene matches. CDR1 SQVTM and CDR2 ANQGSEA come from the germline V gene. The CDR3 runs to 11 residues. CDR3: CSGAGRDIQYF. In DNA, the CDR3 is TGCAGCGGAGCAGGGAGGGACATTCAGTACTTC.

The chain uses TRBV7-8 and TRBJ2-3; D remains unclear. This CDR3 region has 14 residues. The germline CDR1 and CDR2 sequences are SGHVS and FQNEAQ. V gave up 5 bases and J gave up 1 base, with 10 bases separating them. CDR3 amino acids: CASSGPGRTDTQYF. As DNA, the CDR3 is TGTGCCAGCAGCGGCCCGGGTCGCACAGATACGCAGTATTTT.

This clonotype was counted ten times or more. J is TRBJ1-5 and V is TRBV2; 9 nucleotides match TRBD1. Trimming took 6 bases from V and 9 from J; bases not matched to a gene: 9. Germline V gene sequence: CDR1 SNHLY, CDR2 FYNNEI. The CDR3 totals 14 residues. The CDR3 DNA reads as TGTGCCAGCAGGAACGGACAGGGGAGGGGGCCCCAGCATTTT. Amino acids: CASRNGQGRGPQHF. Filled out from reference TRBV2 and TRBJ1-5, the complete variable domain reads EPEVTQTPSHQVTQMGQEVILRCVPISNHLYFYWYRQILGQKVEFLVSFYNNEISEKSEIFDDQFSVERPDGSNFTLKIRSTKLEDSAMYFCASRNGQGRGPQHFGDGTRLSIL.

The table lists this clonotype with many counts. This chain connects TRBV7-2 to TRBJ2-2; 8 nucleotides line up with TRBD2. This CDR3 is 16 amino acids long. Germline CDR1 and CDR2: SGHTA and FQGNSA. Trimming took 0 bases from V and 4 from J; bases not matched to a gene: 4. CDR3 loop: CASSLAAGGTTGELFF. In nucleotides, the CDR3 is TGTGCCAGCAGCTTAGCGGCGGGGGGAACCACCGGGGAGCTGTTTTTT.

This clonotype has a count of ten or more. The chain recombines TRBV10-2 with TRBJ1-2, with D tentatively TRBD1 (5 bases). In germline, CDR1 is WSHSY, CDR2 SAAADI. The CDR3 length is 14 residues. V was cut by 0 bases and J by 7 bases, with 12 bases left in between. CDR3 DNA: TGCGCCAGCAGTGAGTCGAGCCAGGGTGGTGGCTACACCTTC. Protein product: CASSESSQGGGYTF.